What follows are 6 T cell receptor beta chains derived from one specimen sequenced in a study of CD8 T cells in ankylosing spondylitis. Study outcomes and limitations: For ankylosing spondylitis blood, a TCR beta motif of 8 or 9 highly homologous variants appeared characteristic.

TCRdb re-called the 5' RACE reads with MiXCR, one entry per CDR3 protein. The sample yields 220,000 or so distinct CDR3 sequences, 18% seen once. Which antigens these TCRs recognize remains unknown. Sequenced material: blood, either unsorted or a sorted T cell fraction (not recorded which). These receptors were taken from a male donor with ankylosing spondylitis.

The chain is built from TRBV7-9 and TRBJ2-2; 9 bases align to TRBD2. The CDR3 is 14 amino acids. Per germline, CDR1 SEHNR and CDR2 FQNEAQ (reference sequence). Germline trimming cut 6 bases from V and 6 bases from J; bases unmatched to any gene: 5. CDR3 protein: CASRGLAGSGELFF. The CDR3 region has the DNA TGTGCCAGCAGAGGGCTAGCGGGATCCGGGGAGCTGTTTTTT. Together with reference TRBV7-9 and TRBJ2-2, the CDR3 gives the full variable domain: DTGVSQNPRHKITKRGQNVTFRCDPISEHNRLYWYRQTLGQGPEFLTYFQNEAQLEKSRLLSDRFSAERPKGSFSTLEIQRTEQGDSAMYLCASRGLAGSGELFFGEGSRLTVL.

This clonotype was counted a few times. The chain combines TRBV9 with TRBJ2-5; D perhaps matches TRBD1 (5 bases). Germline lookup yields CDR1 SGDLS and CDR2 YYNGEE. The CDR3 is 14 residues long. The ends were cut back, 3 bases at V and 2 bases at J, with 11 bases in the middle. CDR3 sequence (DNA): TGTGCCAGCAGCGGGGGCTCGGTACAAGAGACCCAGTACTTC. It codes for CASSGGSVQETQYF.

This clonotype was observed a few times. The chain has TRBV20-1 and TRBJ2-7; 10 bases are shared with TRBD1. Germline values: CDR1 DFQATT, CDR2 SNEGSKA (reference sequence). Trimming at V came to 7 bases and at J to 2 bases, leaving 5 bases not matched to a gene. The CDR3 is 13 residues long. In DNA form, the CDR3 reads TGCAGTGTACCCGGGACAGGGGCCTACGAGCAGTACTTC. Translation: CSVPGTGAYEQYF.

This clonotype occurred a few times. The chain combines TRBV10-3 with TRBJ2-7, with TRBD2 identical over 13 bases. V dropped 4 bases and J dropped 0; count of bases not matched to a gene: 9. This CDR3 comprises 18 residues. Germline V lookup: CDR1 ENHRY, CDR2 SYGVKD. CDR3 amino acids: CAISGKGLAGVPSYEQYF. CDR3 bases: TGTGCCATCAGTGGGAAAGGACTAGCGGGAGTGCCCTCCTACGAGCAGTACTTC.

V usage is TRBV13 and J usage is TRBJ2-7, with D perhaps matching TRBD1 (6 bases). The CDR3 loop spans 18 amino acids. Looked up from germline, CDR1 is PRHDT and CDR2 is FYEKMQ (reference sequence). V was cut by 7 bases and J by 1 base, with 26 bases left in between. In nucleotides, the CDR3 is TGTGCCAGCACCGACACCCAGGGGATTGAGGTCCCTTCCTACGAGCAGTACTTC. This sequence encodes CASTDTQGIEVPSYEQYF.

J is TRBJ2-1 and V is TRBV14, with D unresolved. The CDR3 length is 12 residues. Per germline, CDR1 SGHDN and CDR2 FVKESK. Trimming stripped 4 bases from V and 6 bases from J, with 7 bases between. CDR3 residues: CASSPTLNEQFF. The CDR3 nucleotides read TGTGCCAGCAGCCCGACTCTCAATGAGCAGTTCTTC. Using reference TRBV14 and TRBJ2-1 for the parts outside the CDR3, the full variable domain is EAGVTQFPSHSVIEKGQTVTLRCDPISGHDNLYWYRRVMGKEIKFLLHFVKESKQDESGMPNNRFLAERTGGTYSTLKVQPAELEDSGVYFCASSPTLNEQFFGPGTRLTVL.